This T cell receptor beta chain was sequenced in a study of blood T cells in healthy people across ages. A note on this clonotype: Antigen: not known.

The germline V gene has CDR1 SGHRS and CDR2 YFSETQ. The junction had 6 bases not matched to a gene; V was cut back by 5 bases and J by 4 bases. The length of the CDR3 is 14 residues. A second PCR, run for roughly 7 to 12 cycles, used a sample-barcoded 5' primer plus a J-beta primer mix. In TCRdb, the 5' RACE reads were re-called with MiXCR into one record per CDR3 protein. There are about 1,400,000 distinct CDR3 sequences in the sample; 42% occur only once, and 7.9% lies in the top ten. Whole-study findings and limits: Naive CD4+ cell counts and diversity both ran higher in long-lived than in aged donors.

Sequenced input: blood. This chain connects TRBV5-1 to TRBJ2-3, with 8 bases fitting TRBD1. This receptor was identified in a young woman in good health. In DNA, the CDR3 is TGCGCCAGCAGTGAGACAGGGGCCCCAGATACGCAGTATTTT. This codes for CASSETGAPDTQYF.